A selection of T cell receptor beta chains follows, all from one sample in a study of regulatory T cells in long-lasting Graves disease. TCRdb recomputed calls from the multiplex PCR reads with MiXCR, one row per CDR3 protein. The data contain a few hundred thousand distinct CDR3 sequences, 21% of them singletons. The sequencing used peripheral blood mononuclear cells (PBMCs), collected when the disease was refractory, from a patient treated with antithyroid drugs. These receptors originate from a female donor with Graves disease. CDR3s include the opening cysteine and the closing phenylalanine or tryptophan. D genes are given only for firm matches. For some rows the clone size is stated as once, few or many, or as a class when expanded; others skip it.

clone size: NA
D gene: NA
J gene: TRBJ2-5
V gene: TRBV20-1
CDR3 DNA: TGCAGTGCTAGTTCGGGAGTGGTACAAGAGACCCAGTACTTC
CDR3 protein: CSASSGVVQETQYF

clone size: many
D gene: NA
J gene: TRBJ1-4
V gene: TRBV10-3
CDR3 DNA: TGTGCCATAGGGACCGACGGGGAAAAACTGTTTTTT
CDR3 protein: CAIGTDGEKLFF

clone size: NA
D gene: TRBD2
J gene: TRBJ2-5
V gene: TRBV2
CDR3 DNA: TGTGCCAGCACGGAGACTAGCGGGAGTAGAGAGACCCAGTACTTC
CDR3 protein: CASTETSGSRETQYF

clone size: NA
D gene: NA
J gene: TRBJ2-7
V gene: TRBV19
CDR3 DNA: TGTGCCAGTAGTATATCGACAGGATTCTACGAGCAGTACTTC
CDR3 protein: CASSISTGFYEQYF

clone size: few
D gene: NA
J gene: TRBJ2-7
V gene: TRBV15
CDR3 DNA: TGTGCCACCAGCAGGGGGTGGCGGATCGACTCCTACGAGCAGTACTTC
CDR3 protein: CATSRGWRIDSYEQYF

clone size: NA
D gene: NA
J gene: TRBJ2-7
V gene: TRBV15
CDR3 DNA: TGTGCCACCAGCAGCGGCTACGAGCAGTACTTC
CDR3 protein: CATSSGYEQYF

clone size: many
D gene: TRBD2
J gene: TRBJ2-5
V gene: TRBV6-4
CDR3 DNA: TGTGCCAGCAGCGAGACTAGCGGGGGAGAGACCCAGTACTTC
CDR3 protein: CASSETSGGETQYF

clone size: few
D gene: TRBD1
J gene: TRBJ2-7
V gene: TRBV4-1
CDR3 DNA: TGCGCCAGCAGCCTTTTAGACAGGGCCGAGCAGTACTTC
CDR3 protein: CASSLLDRAEQYF

clone size: many
D gene: NA
J gene: TRBJ1-2
V gene: TRBV27
CDR3 DNA: TGTGCCAGCAGTTTTCGGGCAGAAGCTAACTATGGCTACACCTTC
CDR3 protein: CASSFRAEANYGYTF

clone size: NA
D gene: TRBD1
J gene: TRBJ2-6
V gene: TRBV19
CDR3 DNA: TGTGCCAGTAGTATAGGACAGGGGGTCTCTGGGGCCAACGTCCTGACTTTC
CDR3 protein: CASSIGQGVSGANVLTF

clone size: many
D gene: NA
J gene: TRBJ1-1
V gene: TRBV6-1
CDR3 DNA: TGTGCCAGCAGTCAGGACAGCACTGAAGCTTTCTTT
CDR3 protein: CASSQDSTEAFF

clone size: many
D gene: NA
J gene: TRBJ1-2
V gene: TRBV19
CDR3 DNA: TGTGCCAGTAGTGAGTCGAACTACTATGGCTACACCTTC
CDR3 protein: CASSESNYYGYTF

clone size: many
D gene: NA
J gene: TRBJ2-2
V gene: TRBV28
CDR3 DNA: TGTGCCAGCAGTTTATCCCCCCTAGGGACCGGGGAGCTGTTTTTT
CDR3 protein: CASSLSPLGTGELFF

clone size: few
D gene: NA
J gene: TRBJ2-7
V gene: TRBV5-6
CDR3 DNA: TGTGCCAGCAGCTTGGGAGGGAGGAGCTCCTACGAGCAGTACTTC
CDR3 protein: CASSLGGRSSYEQYF

clone size: NA
D gene: NA
J gene: TRBJ1-1
V gene: TRBV18
CDR3 DNA: TGTGCCAGCTCACTAGGGACTCCTGAATCAGCTTTCTTT
CDR3 protein: CASSLGTPESAFF

clone size: many
D gene: NA
J gene: TRBJ2-4
V gene: TRBV20-1
CDR3 DNA: TGCAGTGCTAGCCCCTCGTCCACCAACATTCAGTACTTC
CDR3 protein: CSASPSSTNIQYF

clone size: few
D gene: NA
J gene: TRBJ2-7
V gene: TRBV7-2
CDR3 DNA: TGTGCCAGCAGCTTAGGGAGGGGGATTTGCGAGCAGTACTTC
CDR3 protein: CASSLGRGICEQYF

clone size: NA
D gene: NA
J gene: TRBJ2-3
V gene: TRBV10-1
CDR3 DNA: TGCGCCAGCGGGACGAATAGCGGAAGCACAGATACGCAGTATTTT
CDR3 protein: CASGTNSGSTDTQYF

clone size: many
D gene: TRBD1
J gene: TRBJ1-2
V gene: TRBV27
CDR3 DNA: TGTGCCACCGGTTCAGGGGGAGCTGGCTACACCTTC
CDR3 protein: CATGSGGAGYTF

clone size: NA
D gene: NA
J gene: TRBJ2-5
V gene: TRBV5-1
CDR3 DNA: TGCGCCAGCAGCTTGGCCGGGGTTCCGGGCCAAGAGACCCAGTACTTC
CDR3 protein: CASSLAGVPGQETQYF

clone size: few
D gene: NA
J gene: TRBJ1-6
V gene: TRBV13
CDR3 DNA: TGTGCCAGCAGCTTAGGGGGGCAGGGAGATTCACCCCTCCACTTT
CDR3 protein: CASSLGGQGDSPLHF

clone size: few
D gene: TRBD1
J gene: TRBJ2-7
V gene: TRBV15
CDR3 DNA: TGTGCCACCAGTACCGGACAGGGCTTCTACGAGCAGTACTTC
CDR3 protein: CATSTGQGFYEQYF

clone size: NA
D gene: NA
J gene: TRBJ2-7
V gene: TRBV27
CDR3 DNA: TGTGCCAGCAGTTTAAGAACCGACGGATTC
CDR3 protein: CASSLRTDGF

clone size: NA
D gene: NA
J gene: TRBJ2-5
V gene: TRBV28
CDR3 DNA: TGTGCCGGTAGTCCACGGTTCCAAGAGACCCAGTACTTC
CDR3 protein: CAGSPRFQETQYF

clone size: many
D gene: NA
J gene: TRBJ2-7
V gene: TRBV5-1
CDR3 DNA: TGCGCCAGCAGCTTGGAAGGACAGACGGATTGGGAGCAGTACTTC
CDR3 protein: CASSLEGQTDWEQYF

clone size: few
D gene: TRBD1
J gene: TRBJ2-5
V gene: TRBV10-3
CDR3 DNA: TGTGCCATCAGTGAGGGGACAGCCTCCCAAGAGACCCAGTACTTC
CDR3 protein: CAISEGTASQETQYF

clone size: NA
D gene: NA
J gene: TRBJ2-7
V gene: TRBV24-1
CDR3 DNA: TGTGCCACCAGTGATTCGCAGGGTTACGAGCAGTACTTC
CDR3 protein: CATSDSQGYEQYF

clone size: few
D gene: NA
J gene: TRBJ2-7
V gene: TRBV7-9
CDR3 DNA: TGTGCCAGCAGCCCCTTACAGAACTACGAGCAGTACTTC
CDR3 protein: CASSPLQNYEQYF